The 26 T cell receptor beta chains reported below all come from one sample, sequenced in a study of T cells in Graves' hyperthyroidism and ophthalmopathy. Amplified TCR beta CDR3 regions derived from RNA transcripts. The TCR CDR3 was amplified in a first-round RT-PCR using the HTBI primer set. TCRdb re-analysed the multiplex PCR reads in MiXCR, keeping a single row per CDR3 protein. The sample has fewer than 650,000 distinct CDR3 sequences; roughly 15% are singletons. Source material: blood. The receptors shown here come from a woman between 40 and 50 years old with Graves' ophthalmopathy.

This clonotype has a handful of counts. The chain couples TRBV30 to TRBJ1-2; no definite D call. Deletions cut 0 bases from V and 3 bases from J, with 14 bases between. The length of the CDR3 is 15 residues. Germline values: CDR1 GTSNPN, CDR2 SVGIG (reference sequence). CDR3 region: CAWSVPQARYYGYTF. In nucleotides, the CDR3 is TGTGCCTGGAGTGTACCTCAAGCAAGGTACTATGGCTACACCTTC.

The table lists this clonotype with many counts. The CDR3 nucleotides read TGTGCCAGCAGTTCCGTTCCCCCGGAGGCCCAAGAGACCCAGTACTTC. Translated: CASSSVPPEAQETQYF. The chain joins TRBV28 to TRBJ2-5, with D perhaps TRBD2 (5 bases). Germline CDR1 is MDHEN and CDR2 is SYDVKM. Trimming removed 4 bases at V and 1 base at J, with 16 bases between. The CDR3 spans 16 residues.

This clonotype was detected a few times. V gene TRBV6-1 combines with J gene TRBJ2-5; D may match TRBD1 or TRBD2 (5 bases each). V lost 5 bases and J 3 bases, leaving 13 bases between the germline ends. This CDR3 is 14 amino acids long. CDR1 is MNHNS and CDR2 is SASEGT in the germline V gene. CDR3 region: CASSPRGEKETQYF. The DNA for the CDR3 is TGTGCCAGCAGTCCCCGGGGCGAAAAAGAGACCCAGTACTTC.

This clonotype was detected ten times or more. The gene calls are TRBV10-3 and TRBJ1-1, with D possibly matching TRBD1 (6 bases). The germline gives CDR1 ENHRY, CDR2 SYGVKD. Trimming left V 10 bases short and J 1 base short, with 10 bases between. This CDR3 has 12 amino acids. The CDR3 nucleotides are TGTGCCACTTGGACAGAGAACACTGAAGCTTTCTTT. This translates into CATWTENTEAFF.

The sample holds many counts of this clonotype. The chain carries TRBV7-8 and TRBJ2-5; TRBD1 aligns across 9 bases. In germline, CDR1 is SGHVS, CDR2 FQNEAQ. The junction had 3 bases not matched to a gene; V was cut back by 5 bases and J by 2 bases. The CDR3 extends over 14 amino acids. This chain's CDR3 is CASSKGQGQETQYF. The CDR3 region has the DNA TGTGCCAGCAGCAAGGGACAGGGACAAGAGACCCAGTACTTC. The full variable domain, in which reference TRBV7-8 and TRBJ2-5 provide the parts outside the CDR3, is GAGVSQSPRYKVAKRGQDVALRCDPISGHVSLFWYQQALGQGPEFLTYFQNEAQLDKSGLPSDRFFAERPEGSVSTLKIQRTQQEDSAVYLCASSKGQGQETQYFGPGTRLLVL.

This clonotype was detected ten times or more. The chain employs TRBV7-2 and TRBJ1-2; TRBD1 agrees at 10 bases. Germline V CDR1 and CDR2: SGHTA, FQGNSA. The CDR3 sequence is 15 residues long. The ends lost 5 bases at V and 8 bases at J; junction bases unmatched: 11. This CDR3 reads CASSPGTGVLGGYTF. Written as DNA, the CDR3 is TGTGCCAGCAGCCCCGGGACAGGGGTATTGGGAGGCTACACCTTC.

The chain has TRBV20-1 and TRBJ2-7, with D perhaps TRBD1 or TRBD2 (5 bases each). The V gene lost 6 bases and the J gene lost 0 bases, with 15 bases spanning the gap. Germline V gene lookup returns CDR1 DFQATT and CDR2 SNEGSKA (reference sequence). The CDR3 covers 14 residues. The CDR3 protein is CSAERSGTSYEQYF. The DNA for the CDR3 is TGCAGTGCCGAAAGGTCGGGGACCTCCTACGAGCAGTACTTC.

This clonotype was observed at least ten times. V is TRBV20-1 and J is TRBJ2-7, with D perhaps given as TRBD1 or TRBD2 (5 bases each). Germline values: CDR1 DFQATT, CDR2 SNEGSKA (reference sequence). The CDR3 loop spans 13 amino acids. V was shortened by 3 bases and J by 1 base, with 10 bases between the two germline ends. The CDR3 DNA follows: TGCAGTGCTAGCCGGGACCCGTCCTACGAGCAGTACTTC. Encoded protein: CSASRDPSYEQYF.

V and J are TRBV13 and TRBJ2-7; tentatively, D is TRBD2 (5 bases). The V gene's germline CDR1 is PRHDT and CDR2 FYEKMQ (reference sequence). CDR3 length equals 15 residues. The germline V and J ends were trimmed by 5 bases and 0 bases, with 14 bases remaining between them. The CDR3 nucleotides are TGTGCCAGCAGCCTTAGCCGGGAAGGCTCCTACGAGCAGTACTTC. Encoded protein: CASSLSREGSYEQYF.

The V and J genes are TRBV5-1 and TRBJ2-7, with 10 bases that match TRBD2. CDR3 size: 15 residues. Trimming took 5 bases from V and 2 from J; bases not matched to a gene: 7. Germline values: CDR1 SGHRS, CDR2 YFSETQ. This CDR3 is CASRSSGRDTYEQYF. CDR3 coding DNA: TGCGCCAGCAGGTCGAGCGGGAGGGATACCTACGAGCAGTACTTC. The full variable domain, in which reference TRBV5-1 and TRBJ2-7 provide the parts outside the CDR3, is KAGVTQTPRYLIKTRGQQVTLSCSPISGHRSVSWYQQTPGQGLQFLFEYFSETQRNKGNFPGRFSGRQFSNSRSEMNVSTLELGDSALYLCASRSSGRDTYEQYFGPGTRLTVT.

The chain carries TRBV5-1 and TRBJ2-7; no reliable D call. The CDR3 is 14 amino acids. V was trimmed by 0 bases and J by 0 bases, leaving 7 bases between them. In germline, CDR1 is SGHRS, CDR2 YFSETQ. DNA of the CDR3: TGCGCCAGCAGCTTGGTCGGGCTCTCCTACGAGCAGTACTTC. Amino acid sequence: CASSLVGLSYEQYF.

In its sample, this clonotype was seen a few times. The gene calls are TRBV4-1 and TRBJ1-2, with D possibly matching TRBD1 (6 bases). The CDR3 spans 15 residues. Trimming stripped 4 bases from V and 8 bases from J, with 20 bases between. CDR1 MGHRA and CDR2 YSYEKL come from the germline V gene. The CDR3 DNA reads TGCGCCAGCAGCCCCAGAGGGACATCCACAGAGGGCTACACCTTC. Its protein is CASSPRGTSTEGYTF.

This clonotype was counted ten times or more. The genes are TRBV6-5 and TRBJ1-1; a weak D match, TRBD1 (5 bases). The CDR3 sequence is 15 residues long. Trimming cost V 2 bases and J 10 bases, with 20 bases left between them. From germline, CDR1 is MNHEY and CDR2 SVGAGI. CDR3 in DNA: TGTGCCAGCAGTTACCTATTCTCGGACAAGCATATAGCTTTCTTT. It translates to CASSYLFSDKHIAFF.

This clonotype appeared many times. The V and J genes are TRBV5-1 and TRBJ2-7, with D tentatively TRBD1 (6 bases). Deletions cut 2 bases from V and 5 bases from J, with 17 bases between. Per germline, CDR1 SGHRS and CDR2 YFSETQ. CDR3 length: 15 residues. CDR3 nucleotide sequence: TGCGCCAGCAGCTTCACCCAGGGGTTGGGTAACGAGCAGTACTTC. Amino acids: CASSFTQGLGNEQYF.

This clonotype was counted at least ten times. J is TRBJ1-2 and V is TRBV20-1; perhaps TRBD1 as D (6 bases). The germline V and J ends were trimmed by 1 base and 0 bases, with 9 bases remaining between them. Germline CDR1 is DFQATT and CDR2 is SNEGSKA (reference sequence). This CDR3 has 14 amino acids. In DNA, the CDR3 is TGCAGTGCTAGAGGGACAGTCGCTAACTATGGCTACACCTTC. This sequence encodes CSARGTVANYGYTF.

Many counts were recorded for this clonotype. The chain links TRBV28 to TRBJ2-2, with 9 bases fitting TRBD2. Trimming at V came to 1 base and at J to 10 bases, leaving 4 bases not matched to a gene. This CDR3 is built from 14 residues. Germline V CDR1 and CDR2: MDHEN, SYDVKM. In DNA, the CDR3 is TGTGCCAGCAGTTTATCTAGCGGGACTTCGGAGCTGTTTTTT. This gives the protein CASSLSSGTSELFF.

The chain is built from TRBV5-1 and TRBJ2-7, with D possibly matching TRBD1 (5 bases). Trimming took 1 base from V and 2 from J, leaving 10 bases between them. Germline V gene data show CDR1 as SGHRS and CDR2 as YFSETQ. CDR3 size: 14 residues. The CDR3 protein is CASSLKQGPYEQYF. The CDR3 nucleotides read TGCGCCAGCAGCTTGAAGCAGGGTCCCTACGAGCAGTACTTC.

Worth noting for this clonotype: Germline is not matched at one junction end, which may reflect a read error. The rearrangement uses TRBV27 and TRBJ2-2, with D perhaps matching TRBD1 (6 bases). The germline CDR1 and CDR2 sequences are MNHEY and SMNVEV (reference sequence). This CDR3 has 14 amino acids. In nucleotides, the CDR3 is TGTGCCAGCAGTACCCAACGACAGGCCGGGAAGCTGTTTTTT. This encodes CASSTQRQAGKLFF.

This clonotype showed up just a few times. The rearrangement links TRBV28 to TRBJ2-7; D assignment may be TRBD1 or TRBD2 (5 bases each). The V gene lost 5 bases and the J gene lost 7 bases, with 21 bases spanning the gap. CDR1 is MDHEN, CDR2 SYDVKM, per germline. CDR3 size: 15 residues. CDR3 amino acids: CASSPHGPGEGEQYF. The DNA of the CDR3 is TGTGCCAGCAGTCCCCACGGGCCAGGAGAGGGGGAGCAGTACTTC.

This clonotype was observed many times. The J gene is TRBJ1-2, the V gene TRBV28, with D maybe TRBD1 (5 bases). The CDR3 is 15 amino acids. In germline, CDR1 is MDHEN, CDR2 SYDVKM. V shed 4 bases and J shed 5 bases, with 17 bases lying between them. The CDR3 spells CASSSAGGTRYGYTF. In DNA, the CDR3 is TGTGCCAGCAGTTCCGCGGGGGGGACGAGATATGGCTACACCTTC.

There are many counts of this clonotype. The CDR3 here is CASSLNANTEAFF. Written as DNA, the CDR3 is TGTGCCAGCAGCTTAAATGCGAACACTGAAGCTTTCTTT. V usage is TRBV7-3 and J usage is TRBJ1-1; D is unclear. The CDR3 consists of 13 residues. CDR1 and CDR2 from the germline V gene are SGHTA and FQGTGA. The V gene lost 1 base and the J gene lost 1 base, with 4 bases spanning the gap.

This clonotype has at least ten counts. This chain joins TRBV19 and TRBJ2-5; D not resolved. CDR1 is LNHDA, CDR2 SQIVND, per germline (reference sequence). This CDR3 spans 11 amino acids. V was pared by 0 bases and J by 4 bases, with 0 bases between. Here the CDR3 reads CASSIEETQYF. Written as DNA, the CDR3 is TGTGCCAGTAGTATAGAAGAGACCCAGTACTTC.

CDR3: CASSLLLGGQYF. The CDR3 nucleotides are TGTGCCAGCAGCTTACTCCTAGGGGGCCAGTACTTC. The chain combines TRBV7-2 with TRBJ2-7, with TRBD1 matching 7 bases. The germline gives CDR1 SGHTA, CDR2 FQGNSA. The CDR3 is made up of 12 amino acids. V gave up 2 bases and J gave up 10 bases; unmatched junction bases: 5.

This clonotype was recorded a few times. This rearrangement joins TRBV27 to TRBJ1-5, with D possibly TRBD1 on 5 matching bases. Per germline, CDR1 MNHEY and CDR2 SMNVEV (reference sequence). The germline V and J ends were trimmed by 8 bases and 0 bases, with 14 bases remaining between them. The CDR3 contains 15 residues. CDR3 amino acids: CASADRPYSNQPQHF. The CDR3 bases are TGTGCCAGCGCAGACAGACCGTATAGCAATCAGCCCCAGCATTTT.

This clonotype was seen a few times. V gene TRBV6-5 combines with J gene TRBJ2-5; D could derive from TRBD1 or TRBD2 (5 bases each). Germline V CDR1 and CDR2: MNHEY, SVGAGI. CDR3 length equals 15 residues. Trimming cost V 0 bases and J 1 base, with 9 bases left between them. This chain's CDR3 is CASSYSGTVQETQYF. The CDR3 DNA is TGTGCCAGCAGTTACTCAGGGACGGTCCAAGAGACCCAGTACTTC.

The V gene is TRBV11-2, the J gene TRBJ1-6, with unresolved D. This CDR3 is 16 amino acids long. V was cut by 1 base and J by 10 bases, with 17 bases left in between. The V gene's germline CDR1 is SGHAT and CDR2 FQNNGV. The DNA of the CDR3 is TGTGCCAGCAGCTTAGGGGCCGGCGTAGGAGGGTCACCCCTCCACTTT. Its translation: CASSLGAGVGGSPLHF.